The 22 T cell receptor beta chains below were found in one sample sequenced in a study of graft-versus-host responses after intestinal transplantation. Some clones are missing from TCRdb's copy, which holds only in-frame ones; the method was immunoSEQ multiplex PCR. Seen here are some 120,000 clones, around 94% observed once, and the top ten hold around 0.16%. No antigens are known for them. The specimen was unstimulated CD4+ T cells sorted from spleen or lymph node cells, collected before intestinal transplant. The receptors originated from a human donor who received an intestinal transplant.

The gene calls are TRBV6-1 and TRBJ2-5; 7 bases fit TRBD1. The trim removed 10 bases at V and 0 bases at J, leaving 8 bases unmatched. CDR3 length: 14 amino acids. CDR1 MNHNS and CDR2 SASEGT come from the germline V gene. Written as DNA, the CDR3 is TGTGCCAATCCCCACAGGGGTCACCAAGAGACCCAGTACTTC. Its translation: CANPHRGHQETQYF.

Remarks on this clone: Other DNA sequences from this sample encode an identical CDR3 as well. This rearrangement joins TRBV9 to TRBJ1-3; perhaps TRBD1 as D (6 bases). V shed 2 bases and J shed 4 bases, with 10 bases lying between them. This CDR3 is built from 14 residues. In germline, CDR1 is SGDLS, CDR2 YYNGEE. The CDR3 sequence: CASSVGGGGNTIYF. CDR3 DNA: TGTGCCAGCAGCGTCGGGGGCGGGGGAAACACCATATATTTT. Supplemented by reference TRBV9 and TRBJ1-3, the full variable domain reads DSGVTQTPKHLITATGQRVTLRCSPRSGDLSVYWYQQSLDQGLQFLIQYYNGEERAKGNILERFSAQQFPDLHSELNLSSLELGDSALYFCASSVGGGGNTIYFGEGSWLTVV.

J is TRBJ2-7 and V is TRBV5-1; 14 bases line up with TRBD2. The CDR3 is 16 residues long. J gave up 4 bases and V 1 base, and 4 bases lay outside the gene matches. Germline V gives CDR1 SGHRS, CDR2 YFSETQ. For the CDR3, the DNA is TGCGCCAGCAGCTTGATGACTAGCGGGGGGGAATACGAGCAGTACTTC. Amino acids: CASSLMTSGGEYEQYF.

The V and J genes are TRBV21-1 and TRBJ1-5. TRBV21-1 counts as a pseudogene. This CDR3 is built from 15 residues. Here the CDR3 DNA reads TGTGCCAGCAGTCGTACTAGGGGAGTGGATCAGCCCCAGCATTTT. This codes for CASSRTRGVDQPQHF.

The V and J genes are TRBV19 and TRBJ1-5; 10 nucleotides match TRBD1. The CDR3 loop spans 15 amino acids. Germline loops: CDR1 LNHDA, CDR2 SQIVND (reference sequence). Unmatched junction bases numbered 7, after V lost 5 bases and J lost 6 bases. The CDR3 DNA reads TGTGCCAGTAGTGCCCCGGGACAGGGGACTCAGCCCCAGCATTTT. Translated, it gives CASSAPGQGTQPQHF.

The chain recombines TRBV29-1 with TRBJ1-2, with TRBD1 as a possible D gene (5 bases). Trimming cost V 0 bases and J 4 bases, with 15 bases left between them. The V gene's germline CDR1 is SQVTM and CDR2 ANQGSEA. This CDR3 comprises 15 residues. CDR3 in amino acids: CSVEDGGKRSYGYTF. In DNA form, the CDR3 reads TGCAGCGTTGAAGATGGGGGGAAGCGGTCCTATGGCTACACCTTC.

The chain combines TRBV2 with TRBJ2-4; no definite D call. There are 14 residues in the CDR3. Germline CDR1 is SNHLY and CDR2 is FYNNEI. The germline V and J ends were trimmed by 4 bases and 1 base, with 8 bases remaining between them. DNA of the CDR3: TGTGCCAGCAGTGGTACACGTGCCAAAAACATTCAGTACTTC. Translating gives CASSGTRAKNIQYF.

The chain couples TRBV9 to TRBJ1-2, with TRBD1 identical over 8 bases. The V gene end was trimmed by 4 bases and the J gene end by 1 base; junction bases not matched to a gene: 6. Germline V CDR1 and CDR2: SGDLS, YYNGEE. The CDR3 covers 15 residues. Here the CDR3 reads CASSSTDRVNYGYTF. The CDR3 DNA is TGTGCCAGCAGCTCGACGGACAGGGTTAACTATGGCTACACCTTC. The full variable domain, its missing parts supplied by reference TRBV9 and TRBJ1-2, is DSGVTQTPKHLITATGQRVTLRCSPRSGDLSVYWYQQSLDQGLQFLIQYYNGEERAKGNILERFSAQQFPDLHSELNLSSLELGDSALYFCASSSTDRVNYGYTFGSGTRLTVV.

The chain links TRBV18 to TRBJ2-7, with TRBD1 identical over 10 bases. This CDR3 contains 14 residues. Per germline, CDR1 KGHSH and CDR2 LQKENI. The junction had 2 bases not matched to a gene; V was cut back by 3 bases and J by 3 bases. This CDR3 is CASSPGQGFYEQYF. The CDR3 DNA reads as TGTGCCAGCTCACCGGGACAGGGGTTCTACGAGCAGTACTTC.

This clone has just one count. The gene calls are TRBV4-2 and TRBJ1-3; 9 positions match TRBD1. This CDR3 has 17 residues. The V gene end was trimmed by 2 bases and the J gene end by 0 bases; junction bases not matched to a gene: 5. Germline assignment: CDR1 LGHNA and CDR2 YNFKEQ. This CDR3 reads CASSQTGGKGSGNTIYF. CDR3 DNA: TGTGCCAGCAGCCAAACAGGGGGCAAAGGCTCTGGAAACACCATATATTTT.

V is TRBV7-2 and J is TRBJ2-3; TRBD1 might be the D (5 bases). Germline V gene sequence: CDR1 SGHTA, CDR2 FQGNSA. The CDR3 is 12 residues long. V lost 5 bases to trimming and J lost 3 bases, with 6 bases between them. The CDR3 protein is CASSQGTDTQYF. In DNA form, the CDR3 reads TGTGCCAGCAGCCAGGGAACAGATACGCAGTATTTT.

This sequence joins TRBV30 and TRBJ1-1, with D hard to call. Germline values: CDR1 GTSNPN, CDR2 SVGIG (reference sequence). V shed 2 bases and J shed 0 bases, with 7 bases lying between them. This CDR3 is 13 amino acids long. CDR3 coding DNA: TGTGCCTGGAGTCGCGGGATGAACACTGAAGCTTTCTTT. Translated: CAWSRGMNTEAFF.

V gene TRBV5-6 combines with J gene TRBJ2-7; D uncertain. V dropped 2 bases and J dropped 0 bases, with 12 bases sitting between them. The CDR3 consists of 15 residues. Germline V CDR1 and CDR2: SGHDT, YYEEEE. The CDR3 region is CASSFADGYSYEQYF. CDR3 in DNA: TGTGCCAGCAGCTTCGCGGACGGATACTCCTACGAGCAGTACTTC.

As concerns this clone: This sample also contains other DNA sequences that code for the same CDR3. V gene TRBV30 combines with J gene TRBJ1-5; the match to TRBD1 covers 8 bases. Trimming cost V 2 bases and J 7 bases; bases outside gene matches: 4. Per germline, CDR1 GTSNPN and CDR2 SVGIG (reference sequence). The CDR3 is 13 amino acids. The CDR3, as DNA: TGTGCCTGGAGTTCGACAGGGGCCCAGCCCCAGCATTTT. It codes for CAWSSTGAQPQHF.

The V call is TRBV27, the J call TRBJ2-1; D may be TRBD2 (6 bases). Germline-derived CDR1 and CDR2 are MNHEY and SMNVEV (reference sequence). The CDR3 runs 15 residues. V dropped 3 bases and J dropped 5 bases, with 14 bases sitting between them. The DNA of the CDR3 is TGTGCCAGCAGTTTGCCCGGGAGTCGCCACAATGAGCAGTTCTTC. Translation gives CASSLPGSRHNEQFF.

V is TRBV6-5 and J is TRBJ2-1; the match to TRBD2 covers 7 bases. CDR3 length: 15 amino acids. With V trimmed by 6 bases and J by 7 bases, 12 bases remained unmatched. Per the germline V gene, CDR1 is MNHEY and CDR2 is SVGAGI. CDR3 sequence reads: CASSSQVAGVNEQFF. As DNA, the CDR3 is TGTGCCAGCAGCAGTCAGGTCGCGGGGGTGAATGAGCAGTTCTTC.

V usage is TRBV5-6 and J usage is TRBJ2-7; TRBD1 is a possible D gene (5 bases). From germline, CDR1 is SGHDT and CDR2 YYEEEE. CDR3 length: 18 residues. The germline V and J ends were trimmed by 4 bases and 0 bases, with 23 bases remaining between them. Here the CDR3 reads CASSVARWGPPSSYEQYF. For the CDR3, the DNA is TGTGCCAGCAGCGTGGCACGTTGGGGCCCTCCGAGCTCCTACGAGCAGTACTTC.

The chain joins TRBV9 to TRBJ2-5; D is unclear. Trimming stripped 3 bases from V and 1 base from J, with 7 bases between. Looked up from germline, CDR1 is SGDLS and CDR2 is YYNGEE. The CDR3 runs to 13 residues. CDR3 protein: CASSGRAQETQYF. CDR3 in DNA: TGTGCCAGCAGCGGACGGGCCCAAGAGACCCAGTACTTC.

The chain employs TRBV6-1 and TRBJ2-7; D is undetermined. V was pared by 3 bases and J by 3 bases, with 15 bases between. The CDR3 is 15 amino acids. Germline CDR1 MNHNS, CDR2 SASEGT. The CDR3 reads CASSDLRPSDYEQYF. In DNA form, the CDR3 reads TGTGCCAGCAGTGACCTTAGACCCTCGGACTACGAGCAGTACTTC.

CDR3 nucleotides: TGTGCCAGCAGTTTCTCTTTGGGGGAGGTCGGGCATTCACCCCTCCACTTT. It translates to CASSFSLGEVGHSPLHF. The chain couples TRBV27 to TRBJ1-6; weak D call: TRBD1 (5 bases). V lost 3 bases and J 8 bases, leaving 20 bases between the germline ends. This CDR3 region has 17 residues. Germline V CDR1 and CDR2: MNHEY, SMNVEV (reference sequence).

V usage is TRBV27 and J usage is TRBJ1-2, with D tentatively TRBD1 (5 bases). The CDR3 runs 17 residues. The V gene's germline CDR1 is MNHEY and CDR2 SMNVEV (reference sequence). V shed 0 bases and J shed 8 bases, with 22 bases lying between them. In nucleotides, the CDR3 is TGTGCCAGCAGTTTATCACCCACAGGAGGGCGACTTGGGGGCTACACCTTC. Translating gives CASSLSPTGGRLGGYTF.

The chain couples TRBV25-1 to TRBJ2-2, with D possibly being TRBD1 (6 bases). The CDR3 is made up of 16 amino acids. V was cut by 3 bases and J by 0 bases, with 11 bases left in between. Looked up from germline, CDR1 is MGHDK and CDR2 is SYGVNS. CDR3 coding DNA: TGTGCCAGCAGTGATTCTGGGACACCGAACACCGGGGAGCTGTTTTTT. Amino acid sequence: CASSDSGTPNTGELFF.